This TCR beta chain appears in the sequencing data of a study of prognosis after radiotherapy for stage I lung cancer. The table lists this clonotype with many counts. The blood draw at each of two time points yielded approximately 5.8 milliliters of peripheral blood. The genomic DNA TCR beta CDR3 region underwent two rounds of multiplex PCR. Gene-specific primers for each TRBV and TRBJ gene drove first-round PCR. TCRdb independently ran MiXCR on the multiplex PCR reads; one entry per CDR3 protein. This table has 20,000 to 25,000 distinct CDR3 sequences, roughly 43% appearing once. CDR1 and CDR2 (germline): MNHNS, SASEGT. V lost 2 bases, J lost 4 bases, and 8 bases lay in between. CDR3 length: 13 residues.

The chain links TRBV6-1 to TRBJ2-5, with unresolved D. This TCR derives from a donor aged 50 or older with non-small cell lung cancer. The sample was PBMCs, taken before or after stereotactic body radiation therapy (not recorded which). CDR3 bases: TGTGCCAGCAGTGAATTCAGGACAGAGACCCAGTACTTC. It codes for CASSEFRTETQYF.